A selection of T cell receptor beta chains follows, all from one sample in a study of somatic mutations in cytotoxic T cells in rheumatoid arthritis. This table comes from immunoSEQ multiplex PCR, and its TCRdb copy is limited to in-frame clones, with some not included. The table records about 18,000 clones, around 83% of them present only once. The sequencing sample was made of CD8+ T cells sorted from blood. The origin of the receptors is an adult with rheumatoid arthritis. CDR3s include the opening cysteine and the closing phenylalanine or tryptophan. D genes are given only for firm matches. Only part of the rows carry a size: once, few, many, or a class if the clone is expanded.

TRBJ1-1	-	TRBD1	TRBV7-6	CASSPTGDTEAFF	TGTGCCAGCAGCCCCACAGGGGATACTGAAGCTTTCTTT
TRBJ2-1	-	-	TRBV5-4	CASSPWRDWDEQFF	TGTGCCAGCAGCCCTTGGAGGGATTGGGATGAGCAGTTCTTC
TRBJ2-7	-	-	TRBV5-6	CASSLEQSSYEQYF	TGTGCCAGCAGCTTGGAACAAAGCTCCTACGAGCAGTACTTC
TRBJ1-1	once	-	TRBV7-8	CASSFPPRESNTEAFF	TGTGCCAGCAGCTTTCCCCCCAGGGAATCGAACACTGAAGCTTTCTTT
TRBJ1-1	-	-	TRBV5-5	CASSLMDGLNTEAFF	TGTGCCAGCAGCTTGATGGACGGTTTGAACACTGAAGCTTTCTTT
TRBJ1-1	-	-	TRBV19	CASSMASRTNTEAFF	TGTGCCAGTAGTATGGCTTCGCGGACGAACACTGAAGCTTTCTTT
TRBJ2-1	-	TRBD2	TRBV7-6	CASSYSGGAAREQFF	TGTGCCAGCAGCTATAGCGGGGGGGCGGCAAGGGAGCAGTTCTTC
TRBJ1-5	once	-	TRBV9	CASSSWGGNQPQHF	TGTGCCAGCAGCTCCTGGGGGGGCAATCAGCCCCAGCATTTT
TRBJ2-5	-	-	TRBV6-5	CASSWEASETQYF	TGTGCCAGCAGTTGGGAGGCTTCAGAGACCCAGTACTTC
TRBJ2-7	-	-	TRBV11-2	CASSPETAIQYF	TGTGCCAGCAGCCCAGAGACTGCGATCCAGTACTTC
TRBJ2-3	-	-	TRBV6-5	CASSQRVLADTQYF	TGTGCCAGCAGCCAGAGGGTCCTCGCAGATACGCAGTATTTT
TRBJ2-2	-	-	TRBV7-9	CASSFGPGRVFPGELFF	-
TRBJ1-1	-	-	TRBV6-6	CASSSAGMNTEAFF	TGTGCCAGCAGTTCGGCGGGCATGAACACTGAAGCTTTCTTT
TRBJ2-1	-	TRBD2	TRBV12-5	CASGLTLLAGELYEQFF	TGTGCTAGTGGTTTGACCCTACTAGCGGGAGAATTATATGAGCAGTTCTTC
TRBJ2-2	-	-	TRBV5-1	CASSSGGELFF	TGCGCCAGCAGCTCCGGTGGGGAGCTGTTTTTT
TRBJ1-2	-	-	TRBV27	CASRRGWNYGYTF	TGTGCCAGCAGAAGGGGGTGGAACTATGGCTACACCTTC
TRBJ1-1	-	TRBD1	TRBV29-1	CSVRTGNTEAFF	TGCAGCGTTCGGACAGGGAACACTGAAGCTTTCTTT
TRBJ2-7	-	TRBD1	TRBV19	CASRQGISEQYF	TGTGCCAGTAGACAGGGGATAAGCGAGCAGTACTTC
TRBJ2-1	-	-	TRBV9	CASSALGWTNTYNEQFF	TGTGCCAGCAGCGCCCTGGGGTGGACTAACACCTACAATGAGCAGTTCTTC
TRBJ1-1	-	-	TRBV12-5	CASGLENQGTEAFF	TGTGCTAGTGGTTTGGAAAACCAGGGAACTGAAGCTTTCTTT
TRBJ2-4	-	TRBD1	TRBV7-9	CATAGGGTGVGNIQYF	TGTGCCACCGCCGGCGGCGGGACAGGGGTGGGAAACATTCAGTACTTC
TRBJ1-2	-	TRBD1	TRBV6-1	CASSEETGGIYGYTF	TGTGCCAGCAGTGAGGAAACAGGGGGGATCTATGGCTACACCTTC
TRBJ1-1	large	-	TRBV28	CASSYLDEPPNTEAFF	TGTGCCAGCAGTTATCTAGACGAACCCCCGAACACTGAAGCTTTCTTT
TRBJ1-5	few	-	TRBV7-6	CASSLAENQPQHF	TGTGCCAGCAGCTTAGCGGAGAATCAGCCCCAGCATTTT
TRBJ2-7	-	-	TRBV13	CASSFPGGEQYF	TGTGCCAGCAGCTTTCCTGGGGGTGAGCAGTACTTC
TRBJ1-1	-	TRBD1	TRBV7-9	CALQGAMKTEAFF	TGTGCCTTACAGGGGGCGATGAAGACTGAAGCTTTCTTT
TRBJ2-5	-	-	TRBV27	CASSLYSSETQYF	TGTGCCAGCAGTTTATACAGCTCTGAGACCCAGTACTTC
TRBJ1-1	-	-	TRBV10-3	CAISESVNTEAFF	TGTGCCATCAGTGAGTCAGTGAACACTGAAGCTTTCTTT
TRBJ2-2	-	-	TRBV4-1	CASSQTSYTGELFF	TGCGCCAGCAGCCAAACTAGCTACACCGGGGAGCTGTTTTTT
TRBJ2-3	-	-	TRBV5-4	CASSLSWTDTQYF	TGTGCCAGCAGCTTGAGCTGGACAGATACGCAGTATTTT
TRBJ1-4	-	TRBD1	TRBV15	CATSSRQGTGSEKLFF	TGTGCCACCAGCAGCCGCCAAGGGACAGGGAGTGAAAAACTGTTTTTT
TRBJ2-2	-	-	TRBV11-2	CASSATGTGELFF	TGTGCCAGCAGCGCGACAGGAACCGGGGAGCTGTTTTTT
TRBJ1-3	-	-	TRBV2	CASSEGNPIYSGNTIYF	TGTGCCAGCAGTGAAGGAAACCCCATCTACTCTGGAAACACCATATATTTT
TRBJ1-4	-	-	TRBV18	CASSPLFQDGANEKLFF	TGTGCCAGCTCACCACTCTTCCAGGACGGGGCTAATGAAAAACTGTTTTTT
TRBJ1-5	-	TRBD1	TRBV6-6	CASSIWTGDAGYQHF	TGTGCCAGCAGTATCTGGACAGGGGACGCAGGTTACCAGCATTTT
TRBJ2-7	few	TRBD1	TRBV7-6	CASRPGTGDYEQYF	TGTGCCAGCAGGCCCGGGACAGGCGACTACGAGCAGTACTTC
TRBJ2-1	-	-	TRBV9	CASSVVGHEQFF	TGTGCCAGCAGCGTAGTTGGTCATGAGCAGTTCTTC
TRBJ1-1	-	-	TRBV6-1	CASSDTPNTEAFF	TGTGCCAGCAGTGATACACCCAACACTGAAGCTTTCTTT
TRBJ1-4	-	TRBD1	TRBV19	CASRDRVGSLLFF	TGTGCCAGTAGGGACAGGGTTGGTTCGTTACTGTTTTTT
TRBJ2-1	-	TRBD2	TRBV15	CATSRGPGLGNEQFF	TGTGCCACCAGCAGAGGGCCGGGACTAGGGAATGAGCAGTTCTTC
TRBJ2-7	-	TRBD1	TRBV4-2	CASSQDLMDRALGYEQYF	TGTGCCAGCAGCCAAGATTTAATGGACAGGGCCTTGGGTTACGAGCAGTACTTC
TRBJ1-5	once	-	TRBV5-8	CASSLNLDGYQPQHF	TGTGCCAGCAGCCTCAACTTAGACGGATATCAGCCCCAGCATTTT
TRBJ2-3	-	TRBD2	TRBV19	CASNPRGRADTQYF	TGTGCCAGTAACCCTAGAGGGAGGGCAGATACGCAGTATTTT
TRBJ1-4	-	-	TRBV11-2	CASSLVVSTYEKLFF	TGTGCCAGCAGCTTAGTTGTTTCGACCTATGAAAAACTGTTTTTT
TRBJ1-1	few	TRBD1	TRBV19	CAIQTGPTEAFF	TGTGCCATTCAGACAGGGCCCACTGAAGCTTTCTTT
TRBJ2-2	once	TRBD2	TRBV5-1	CASSFSGSVTGELFF	TGCGCCAGCAGCTTTAGCGGGAGTGTCACCGGGGAGCTGTTTTTT
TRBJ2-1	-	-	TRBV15	CATSRDIVYNEQFF	TGTGCCACCAGCAGAGATATAGTCTACAATGAGCAGTTCTTC
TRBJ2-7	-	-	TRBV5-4	CASSLAAGGPAEQYF	TGTGCCAGCAGCTTGGCCGCAGGCGGCCCCGCCGAGCAGTACTTC